Listed below are T cell receptor beta chains from one sample, sequenced in a study of HIV-infected patients and healthy controls. TCRdb itself ran the 5' RACE reads through MiXCR, one entry per CDR3 protein. The profile shows approximately 8,600 distinct CDR3 sequences, 8.5% to 9% of them singletons. The sample was blood, taken during antiretroviral therapy. The receptors derive from an adult with HIV infection. The CDR3 runs from the conserved cysteine through the conserved F or W. The D gene is left open where the match is weak. Size values are once, few and many counts, or a class for expanded clones, and some rows have none.

clone_size: medium-sized
v_call: TRBV5-1
d_call: .
j_call: TRBJ2-3
cdr3_aa: CASSAISDTQYF
cdr3_nt: TGCGCCAGCAGCGCAATTTCAGATACGCAGTATTTT

clone_size: medium-sized
v_call: TRBV18
d_call: TRBD2
j_call: TRBJ2-3
cdr3_aa: CASSPTASGRAADTQYF
cdr3_nt: TGTGCCAGCTCACCAACGGCTAGCGGGAGGGCTGCAGATACGCAGTATTTT

clone_size: medium-sized
v_call: TRBV6-1
d_call: .
j_call: TRBJ1-1
cdr3_aa: CASKEVAEAFF
cdr3_nt: TGTGCCAGCAAAGAGGTTGCTGAAGCTTTCTTT

clone_size: .
v_call: TRBV19
d_call: TRBD1
j_call: TRBJ1-1
cdr3_aa: CASSTLTGGNTEAFF
cdr3_nt: TGTGCCAGTAGTACGCTTACAGGGGGAAACACTGAAGCTTTCTTT

clone_size: few
v_call: TRBV29-1
d_call: .
j_call: TRBJ2-3
cdr3_aa: CSVMGTGDTQYF
cdr3_nt: TGCAGCGTTATGGGGACCGGAGATACGCAGTATTTT

clone_size: many
v_call: TRBV7-3
d_call: .
j_call: TRBJ2-2
cdr3_aa: CASSLNLSPKGELFF
cdr3_nt: TGTGCCAGCAGCTTAAATCTAAGCCCCAAGGGGGAGCTGTTTTTT

clone_size: .
v_call: TRBV4-1
d_call: .
j_call: TRBJ1-6
cdr3_aa: CASSQVGGPRGSPLHF
cdr3_nt: TGCGCCAGCAGCCAAGTCGGGGGCCCGAGGGGCTCACCCCTCCACTTT

clone_size: many
v_call: TRBV7-9
d_call: .
j_call: TRBJ2-4
cdr3_aa: CASSLVSVNPAKNIQYF
cdr3_nt: TGTGCCAGCAGCTTAGTTTCAGTGAACCCCGCTAAAAACATTCAGTACTTC

clone_size: medium-sized
v_call: TRBV20-1
d_call: TRBD2
j_call: TRBJ2-7
cdr3_aa: CSARDFGTSGSYEQYF
cdr3_nt: TGCAGTGCTAGAGATTTCGGGACTAGCGGGAGTTACGAGCAGTACTTC

clone_size: many
v_call: TRBV14
d_call: .
j_call: TRBJ2-1
cdr3_aa: CASSQDSGAITYNEQFF
cdr3_nt: TGTGCCAGCAGCCAAGATTCGGGAGCGATCACCTACAATGAGCAGTTCTTC

clone_size: many
v_call: TRBV30
d_call: .
j_call: TRBJ1-3
cdr3_aa: CAWSVISGTSGNTIYF
cdr3_nt: TGTGCCTGGAGTGTAATATCGGGGACCTCTGGAAACACCATATATTTT

clone_size: many
v_call: TRBV5-1
d_call: .
j_call: TRBJ1-4
cdr3_aa: CASSPHTWTANEKLFF
cdr3_nt: TGCGCCAGCAGCCCACATACTTGGACAGCTAATGAAAAACTGTTTTTT

clone_size: few
v_call: TRBV12-3/TRBV12-4
d_call: TRBD2
j_call: TRBJ2-1
cdr3_aa: CASSSRRGGYNEQFF
cdr3_nt: TGTGCCAGCAGCTCTAGGCGGGGGGGGTACAATGAGCAGTTCTTC

clone_size: medium-sized
v_call: TRBV11-3
d_call: TRBD1
j_call: TRBJ1-1
cdr3_aa: CASSRITTMGFQGGTEAFF
cdr3_nt: TGTGCCAGCAGCCGAATCACTACCATGGGTTTCCAGGGGGGCACTGAAGCTTTCTTT

clone_size: medium-sized
v_call: TRBV9
d_call: .
j_call: TRBJ2-2
cdr3_aa: CASSTGTYTGELFF
cdr3_nt: TGTGCCAGCAGTACCGGGACCTACACCGGGGAGCTGTTTTTT

clone_size: few
v_call: TRBV2
d_call: TRBD2
j_call: TRBJ2-7
cdr3_aa: CASRSGGYEQYF
cdr3_nt: TGTGCCAGCAGGTCGGGAGGTTACGAGCAGTACTTC

clone_size: many
v_call: TRBV10-3
d_call: TRBD1
j_call: TRBJ1-6
cdr3_aa: CATTGTGPSHNSPLHF
cdr3_nt: TGTGCCACCACAGGGACAGGGCCCTCCCATAATTCACCCCTCCACTTT

clone_size: many
v_call: TRBV12-3/TRBV12-4
d_call: .
j_call: TRBJ2-5
cdr3_aa: CASRPGLALETQYF
cdr3_nt: TGTGCCAGCAGGCCAGGTCTAGCTTTGGAGACCCAGTACTTC

clone_size: .
v_call: TRBV20-1
d_call: .
j_call: TRBJ1-6
cdr3_aa: CSARGSGSPLHF
cdr3_nt: TGCAGTGCTAGAGGATCGGGTTCACCCCTCCACTTT

clone_size: many
v_call: TRBV4-2
d_call: TRBD1
j_call: TRBJ1-6
cdr3_aa: CASRSWGDRGKNSPLHF
cdr3_nt: TGTGCCAGCAGATCGTGGGGGGACAGGGGTAAAAATTCACCCCTCCACTTT

clone_size: .
v_call: TRBV30
d_call: .
j_call: TRBJ2-1
cdr3_aa: CAWNPENSYNEQFF
cdr3_nt: TGTGCCTGGAATCCAGAGAATTCCTACAATGAGCAGTTCTTC

clone_size: medium-sized
v_call: TRBV9
d_call: .
j_call: TRBJ2-2
cdr3_aa: CASSVGIGYTGELFF
cdr3_nt: TGTGCCAGCAGCGTAGGAATCGGTTACACCGGGGAGCTGTTTTTT

clone_size: few
v_call: TRBV7-3
d_call: .
j_call: TRBJ2-2
cdr3_aa: CASSFDMLGNTGELFF
cdr3_nt: TGTGCCAGCAGCTTCGACATGTTAGGGAACACCGGGGAGCTGTTTTTT

clone_size: medium-sized
v_call: TRBV10-3
d_call: .
j_call: TRBJ2-3
cdr3_aa: CAISARTETDTQYF
cdr3_nt: TGTGCCATCAGCGCTCGGACTGAGACAGATACGCAGTATTTT

clone_size: many
v_call: TRBV20-1
d_call: .
j_call: TRBJ2-1
cdr3_aa: CSARTHPSYNEQFF
cdr3_nt: TGCAGTGCTCGCACCCATCCCTCCTACAATGAGCAGTTCTTC

clone_size: many
v_call: TRBV19
d_call: TRBD1
j_call: TRBJ1-5
cdr3_aa: CASSSRDRNQPQHF
cdr3_nt: TGTGCCAGTAGTAGCCGGGACAGGAATCAGCCCCAGCATTTT

clone_size: medium-sized
v_call: TRBV7-8
d_call: TRBD2
j_call: TRBJ2-5
cdr3_aa: CASSSRTSGQEETQYF
cdr3_nt: TGTGCCAGCAGCTCCAGGACTAGCGGGCAAGAAGAGACCCAGTACTTC

clone_size: many
v_call: TRBV12-3/TRBV12-4
d_call: .
j_call: TRBJ2-5
cdr3_aa: CASKRDTQETQYF
cdr3_nt: TGTGCCAGCAAGAGGGACACTCAAGAGACCCAGTACTTC

clone_size: .
v_call: TRBV6-6
d_call: .
j_call: TRBJ2-7
cdr3_aa: CASSYSSYEQYF
cdr3_nt: TGTGCCAGCAGTTACTCTTCCTACGAGCAGTACTTC

clone_size: .
v_call: TRBV14
d_call: TRBD1
j_call: TRBJ2-2
cdr3_aa: CASSGTEPNTGELFF
cdr3_nt: TGTGCCAGCAGCGGGACAGAACCGAACACCGGGGAGCTGTTTTTT

clone_size: .
v_call: TRBV7-2
d_call: .
j_call: TRBJ1-3
cdr3_aa: CASANSASGNTIYF
cdr3_nt: TGTGCCAGCGCGAATTCCGCCTCTGGAAACACCATATATTTT

clone_size: few
v_call: TRBV2
d_call: .
j_call: TRBJ1-2
cdr3_aa: CAISKISNTF
cdr3_nt: TGTGCCATCAGCAAGATTAGTAACACCTTC

clone_size: many
v_call: TRBV5-1
d_call: .
j_call: TRBJ1-2
cdr3_aa: CASSLGRQYSGYTF
cdr3_nt: TGCGCCAGCAGCTTAGGGCGGCAGTACTCTGGCTACACCTTC

clone_size: many
v_call: TRBV30
d_call: .
j_call: TRBJ1-5
cdr3_aa: CAWSAQGANQPQHF
cdr3_nt: TGTGCCTGGAGTGCGCAGGGCGCAAATCAGCCCCAGCATTTT

clone_size: medium-sized
v_call: TRBV7-2
d_call: .
j_call: TRBJ1-5
cdr3_aa: CASSLQTSNQPQHF
cdr3_nt: TGTGCCAGCAGCCTCCAAACCAGCAATCAGCCCCAGCATTTT

clone_size: medium-sized
v_call: TRBV7-2
d_call: TRBD2
j_call: TRBJ2-3
cdr3_aa: CASSALPMGLAGSTQYF
cdr3_nt: TGTGCCAGCAGCGCCCTTCCTATGGGACTAGCGGGGTCTACGCAGTATTTT

clone_size: many
v_call: TRBV10-1
d_call: TRBD1
j_call: TRBJ2-7
cdr3_aa: CASSEPGQGSYEQYF
cdr3_nt: TGCGCCAGCAGTGAGCCCGGACAGGGTTCCTACGAGCAGTACTTC

clone_size: few
v_call: TRBV6-2/TRBV6-3
d_call: TRBD2
j_call: TRBJ2-3
cdr3_aa: CASNEVLGLAGKPRTDTQYF
cdr3_nt: TGTGCCAGCAATGAGGTGCTCGGACTAGCGGGAAAACCGCGGACAGATACGCAGTATTTT

clone_size: many
v_call: TRBV6-1
d_call: .
j_call: TRBJ1-1
cdr3_aa: CASRDRVFTEAFF
cdr3_nt: TGTGCCAGCAGGGACAGAGTCTTCACTGAAGCTTTCTTT

clone_size: many
v_call: TRBV18
d_call: TRBD2
j_call: TRBJ2-1
cdr3_aa: CASSPPGGGGDEQFF
cdr3_nt: TGTGCCAGCTCACCCCCCGGGGGGGGAGGCGATGAGCAGTTCTTC

clone_size: many
v_call: TRBV6-1
d_call: TRBD2
j_call: TRBJ2-3
cdr3_aa: CASRRTVTSGGLDTQYF
cdr3_nt: TGTGCCAGCAGGCGAACAGTGACTAGCGGGGGACTCGATACGCAGTATTTT

clone_size: many
v_call: TRBV2
d_call: TRBD1
j_call: TRBJ2-2
cdr3_aa: CASMGTGNTGELFF
cdr3_nt: TGTGCCAGCATGGGGACAGGGAATACCGGGGAGCTGTTTTTT

clone_size: many
v_call: TRBV12-3/TRBV12-4
d_call: .
j_call: TRBJ2-7
cdr3_aa: CASSLIRASEQYF
cdr3_nt: TGTGCCAGCAGTTTAATCAGGGCGTCCGAGCAGTACTTC

clone_size: many
v_call: TRBV20-1
d_call: .
j_call: TRBJ2-1
cdr3_aa: CSALPRYSEFRNEQFF
cdr3_nt: TGCAGTGCACTCCCCCGATATAGCGAGTTTAGAAATGAGCAGTTCTTC

clone_size: medium-sized
v_call: TRBV7-9
d_call: .
j_call: TRBJ2-5
cdr3_aa: CASTTDGKETQYF
cdr3_nt: TGTGCCAGCACCACCGACGGGAAAGAGACCCAGTACTTC

clone_size: many
v_call: TRBV6-1
d_call: TRBD1
j_call: TRBJ2-3
cdr3_aa: CASSEGQGSDTQYF
cdr3_nt: TGTGCCAGCAGTGAAGGACAGGGTTCGGATACGCAGTATTTT

clone_size: medium-sized
v_call: TRBV5-5
d_call: .
j_call: TRBJ2-4
cdr3_aa: CASSRIDGGVAKNIQYF
cdr3_nt: TGTGCCAGCAGTAGGATAGATGGAGGGGTGGCCAAAAACATTCAGTACTTC

clone_size: medium-sized
v_call: TRBV20-1
d_call: .
j_call: TRBJ2-1
cdr3_aa: CSARVPKGQSHEQFF
cdr3_nt: TGCAGTGCTAGAGTCCCTAAGGGTCAGTCCCATGAGCAGTTCTTC